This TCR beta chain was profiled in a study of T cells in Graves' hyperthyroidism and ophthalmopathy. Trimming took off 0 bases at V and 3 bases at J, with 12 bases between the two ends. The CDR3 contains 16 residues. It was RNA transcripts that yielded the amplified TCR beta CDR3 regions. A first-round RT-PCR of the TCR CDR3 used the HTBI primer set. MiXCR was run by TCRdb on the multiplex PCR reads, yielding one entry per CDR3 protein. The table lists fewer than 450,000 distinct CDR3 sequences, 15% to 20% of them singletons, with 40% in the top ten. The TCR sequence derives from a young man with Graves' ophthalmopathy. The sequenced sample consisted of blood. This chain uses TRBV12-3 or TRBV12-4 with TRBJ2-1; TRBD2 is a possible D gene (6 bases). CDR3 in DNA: TGTGCCAGCAGTTTAGCGCGCGGGGACGTCTACAATGAGCAGTTCTTC. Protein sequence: CASSLARGDVYNEQFF.